The 10 T cell receptor beta chains in this list originate from one sample, sequenced in a study of blood T cells in healthy people across ages. A second about 6 to 12 cycle PCR used barcoded and J-beta primers. TCRdb re-analysed the 5' RACE reads in MiXCR, keeping a single row per CDR3 protein. Among approximately 1.5 million distinct CDR3 sequences listed, approximately 32% were seen once. The sample was blood. These receptor sequences come from a young woman in good health.

J is TRBJ2-5 and V is TRBV28; 8 bases match TRBD2. Judging by the DNA end, TRBJ2-7 fits better; the J call may be wrong. This CDR3 is built from 14 residues. Germline V lookup: CDR1 MDHEN, CDR2 SYDVKM. CDR3 sequence: CASSFGRGGHEQYF. CDR3 bases: TGTGCCAGCAGTTTTGGACGGGGGGGACACGAGCAGTACTTC.

The genes are TRBV5-6 and TRBJ2-5; D is possibly TRBD1 (5 bases). The CDR3 spans 16 residues. Looked up from germline, CDR1 is SGHDT and CDR2 is YYEEEE. The ends were cut back, 4 bases at V and 1 base at J, with 17 bases in the middle. CDR3 loop: CASSPSGWRAQETQYF. CDR3 DNA sequence: TGTGCCAGCAGCCCCTCAGGGTGGAGAGCCCAAGAGACCCAGTACTTC.

In this sample, this clonotype turned up a few times. The chain recombines TRBV7-9 with TRBJ2-3; D not resolved. The CDR3 extends over 13 amino acids. V was clipped by 5 bases and J by 4 bases, with 10 bases between them. Germline V lookup: CDR1 SEHNR, CDR2 FQNEAQ (reference sequence). The DNA for the CDR3 is TGTGCCAGCAGCCCCTCATCGTCAGATACGCAGTATTTT. Amino acids: CASSPSSSDTQYF. The whole variable domain, filled in from reference TRBV7-9 and TRBJ2-3, reads DTGVSQNPRHKITKRGQNVTFRCDPISEHNRLYWYRQTLGQGPEFLTYFQNEAQLEKSRLLSDRFSAERPKGSFSTLEIQRTEQGDSAMYLCASSPSSSDTQYFGPGTRLTVL.

This clonotype came up a few times. This chain joins TRBV5-1 and TRBJ2-7; D is undetermined. CDR1 SGHRS and CDR2 YFSETQ come from the germline V gene. V was clipped by 0 bases and J by 7 bases, with 14 bases between them. There are 14 residues in the CDR3. The CDR3 DNA sequence: TGCGCCAGCAGCTTGGGGCGACTCAAGGAGGAGCAGTACTTC. Its protein is CASSLGRLKEEQYF.

In its sample, this clonotype was seen a few times. The rearrangement joins TRBV20-1 to TRBJ2-7; D gene uncertain. Between the trimmed V and J ends, which lost 3 bases and 2 bases, there was a span of 8 bases. Germline V gene data show CDR1 as DFQATT and CDR2 as SNEGSKA (reference sequence). The CDR3 is 12 residues long. The CDR3 sequence is CSARQAPYEQYF. In DNA, the CDR3 is TGCAGTGCTAGGCAGGCTCCCTACGAGCAGTACTTC.

This clonotype was picked up many times. This chain links TRBV20-1 with TRBJ2-3, with 7 bases fitting TRBD2. Germline CDR1 DFQATT, CDR2 SNEGSKA (reference sequence). The CDR3 extends over 15 amino acids. Trimming removed 5 bases from V and 3 bases from J; junction bases left unmatched: 11. The chain's CDR3 is CSADLSAGVTDTQYF. The CDR3 nucleotides read TGCAGTGCTGACCTCTCGGCGGGAGTGACAGATACGCAGTATTTT.

The gene calls are TRBV11-2 and TRBJ2-3, with 9 bases matching TRBD2. The CDR3 length is 19 residues. Germline CDR1 reads SGHAT; CDR2 reads FQNNGV. V shed 0 bases, J shed 0 bases, and the junction held 10 bases outside the gene matches. The CDR3 nucleotides read TGTGCCAGCAGCTTAGATCAGAGTGCTAGCGGGGTGAGCACAGATACGCAGTATTTT. This codes for CASSLDQSASGVSTDTQYF.

The CDR3 DNA reads as TGTGCCACCAGCAGAGGTGACAGATACTACGAGCAGTACTTC. Amino acid sequence: CATSRGDRYYEQYF. The J gene is TRBJ2-7, the V gene TRBV15; TRBD1 is a possible D gene (5 bases). The length of the CDR3 is 14 residues. Germline V lookup: CDR1 LNHNV, CDR2 YYDKDF (reference sequence). The V end was cut by 1 base, the J end by 3 bases, with 10 bases between.

V is TRBV9 and J is TRBJ2-3, with TRBD2 matching over 12 bases. Germline lookup yields CDR1 SGDLS and CDR2 YYNGEE. The CDR3 loop spans 17 amino acids. The V gene end was trimmed by 4 bases and the J gene end by 3 bases; junction bases not matched to a gene: 9. The DNA for the CDR3 is TGTGCCAGCAGCCCCAGACTAGCGGGGGCCATGACAGATACGCAGTATTTT. It yields the protein CASSPRLAGAMTDTQYF.

This clonotype showed up just a few times. The chain links TRBV7-2 to TRBJ2-3, with 8 bases that match TRBD2. Unmatched junction bases numbered 7, after V lost 6 bases and J lost 2 bases. This CDR3 has 15 residues. Germline-derived CDR1 and CDR2 are SGHTA and FQGNSA. In DNA, the CDR3 is TGTGCCAGCAGTTCTCAACTAGCGGTCACAGATACGCAGTATTTT. Translation gives CASSSQLAVTDTQYF.